The entry below gives a single TCR beta chain sequence along with its context. The antigen is not known. Clones were read by immunoSEQ multiplex PCR, and TCRdb kept only the in-frame ones, dropping some. Of under 20,000 clones in the sample, roughly nine tenths were seen once. The data were taken from a study of untreated major depressive disorder. This CDR3 spans 16 amino acids. Germline values: CDR1 GTSNPN, CDR2 SVGIG (reference sequence). V gave up 1 base and J gave up 5 bases; unmatched junction bases: 8. Study outcomes and limitations: CD4+ T cells from depressed patients used TRBV05-01 (Vbeta 5.1) more often than controls.

The chain couples TRBV30 to TRBJ1-6; 7 bases match TRBD1. This clonotype was sampled from a woman aged 40 to 49 with major depressive disorder. The sample comprised CD4+ T cells from PBMCs. The CDR3 DNA reads as TGTGCCTGGAGTGCTCGACAGGGAAGGAATAATTCACCCCTCCACTTT. Encoded protein: CAWSARQGRNNSPLHF.